This section outlines one TCR beta chain sequence together with its context. The antigen is undetermined. This CDR3 is 12 amino acids long. This entry comes from a study of monozygotic twins with inflammatory bowel disease. Whole-study findings and limits: Immunosuppressive treatments differing between patients may have added repertoire variability. Cells of different T cell subtypes could not be told apart.

UMIs that included a 6-nucleotide sample barcode were added by template switching, which took place during cDNA synthesis. No DNA is given; TCRdb re-called the 5' RACE reads and lists each CDR3 protein once. The sample totals 300,000 to 350,000 distinct CDR3 sequences. This receptor was obtained from a human donor with ulcerative colitis or Crohn's disease, or a healthy co-twin of an affected twin (not recorded which). Specimen: blood. This sequence joins TRBV12-3 or TRBV12-4 and TRBJ1-1; with no DNA, the TCRdb D assignment of TRBD1 cannot be verified. The CDR3 is CASSLYRGGAFF.